The 22 T cell receptor beta chains below come from one sample, sequenced in a study of liver allograft versus peripheral blood T cells. The wider study: Hepatic allograft T cell receptor repertoires were evaluated relative to those present in recipients' peripheral blood.

TCRdb independently ran MiXCR on the reads; one entry per CDR3 protein. The sample has under 15,000 distinct CDR3 sequences, about 18% seen once. These TCRs come from a human patient who had a liver transplant. Some T cells may be provided by the graft donor.

This clonotype rates as medium-sized. The J gene is TRBJ2-2, the V gene TRBV24-1; 7 nucleotides agree with TRBD1. Germline CDR1 reads KGHDR; CDR2 reads SFDVKD. J lost 5 bases, V lost 6 bases, and 5 bases had no gene match. The CDR3 contains 14 residues. CDR3 in DNA: TGTGCCACCAGTTCAGCAGGGGGTACCGGGGAGCTGTTTTTT. This encodes CATSSAGGTGELFF.

This clonotype is judged medium-sized. The chain employs TRBV7-2 and TRBJ2-5; TRBD2 matches 12 bases. Trimming took 2 bases from V and 2 from J; bases not matched to a gene: 3. Looked up from germline, CDR1 is SGHTA and CDR2 is FQGNSA. The CDR3 is made up of 16 amino acids. The CDR3 loop is CASSLTLAGGQETQYF. The DNA of the CDR3 is TGTGCCAGCAGCTTAACGCTAGCGGGGGGGCAAGAGACCCAGTACTTC.

The CDR3 coding sequence is TGCAGTGCTAGAGATCTCCAGGGGGACTATGGCTACACCTTC. Protein product: CSARDLQGDYGYTF. This chain links TRBV20-1 with TRBJ1-2; 7 bases agree with TRBD1. The length of the CDR3 is 14 residues. The trim removed 0 bases at V and 3 bases at J, leaving 4 bases unmatched. Germline CDR1 DFQATT, CDR2 SNEGSKA (reference sequence).

In its sample, this clonotype is medium-sized (0.01 to 0.1%). This chain uses TRBV6-1 with TRBJ1-5, with a tentative D call TRBD1 (6 bases). This CDR3 has 15 residues. Germline V lookup: CDR1 MNHNS, CDR2 SASEGT. V dropped 11 bases and J dropped 1 base, with 18 bases sitting between them. The CDR3 region is CAGGGAHWSNQPQHF. The CDR3 region has the DNA TGTGCCGGAGGGGGGGCCCATTGGAGCAATCAGCCCCAGCATTTT.

This clonotype is medium-sized within its sample. V gene TRBV18 combines with J gene TRBJ2-1, with D perhaps assigned TRBD1 or TRBD2 (5 bases each). V shed 2 bases and J shed 9 bases, with 17 bases lying between them. This CDR3 region has 15 residues. Germline V lookup: CDR1 KGHSH, CDR2 LQKENI. The CDR3 DNA follows: TGTGCCAGCTCACCATTGTCGGGACGGAGTGTTGAGCAGTTCTTC. It translates to CASSPLSGRSVEQFF.

This clonotype rates as medium-sized. In DNA, the CDR3 is TGTGCCAGCAGCCTCACCCGGGCAGCCACTGAAGCTTTCTTT. It yields the protein CASSLTRAATEAFF. This chain links TRBV6-6 with TRBJ1-1; D unclear. Deletions cut 6 bases from V and 4 bases from J, with 15 bases between. There are 14 residues in the CDR3. Germline CDR1 and CDR2: MNHNY and SVGAGI (reference sequence).

This clonotype was found a few times. The chain uses TRBV20-1 and TRBJ1-2; D gene ambiguous. CDR1 DFQATT and CDR2 SNEGSKA come from the germline V gene (reference sequence). There are 15 residues in the CDR3. Trimming took 0 bases from V and 6 from J, leaving 17 bases between them. The CDR3: CSARDNLRAPNGYTF. In DNA, the CDR3 is TGCAGTGCTAGAGACAACCTTCGGGCGCCCAATGGCTACACCTTC.

The chain carries TRBV2 and TRBJ1-1; D perhaps matches TRBD1 (5 bases). Germline V CDR1 and CDR2: SNHLY, FYNNEI. The CDR3 runs 17 residues. V lost 7 bases and J 0 bases, leaving 21 bases between the germline ends. The CDR3 nucleotides read TGTGCCAGCACCGCTTTGGAAGGGGCGACCATGAACACTGAAGCTTTCTTT. Its protein is CASTALEGATMNTEAFF. Variable domain in full (rest from reference TRBV2 and TRBJ1-1): EPEVTQTPSHQVTQMGQEVILRCVPISNHLYFYWYRQILGQKVEFLVSFYNNEISEKSEIFDDQFSVERPDGSNFTLKIRSTKLEDSAMYFCASTALEGATMNTEAFFGQGTRLTVV.

V usage is TRBV6-5 and J usage is TRBJ1-1; D not certain. The V end was cut by 0 bases, the J end by 1 base, with 3 bases between. The length of the CDR3 is 13 residues. CDR1 and CDR2 from the germline V gene are MNHEY and SVGAGI. The CDR3 reads CASSYSKNTEAFF. The DNA of the CDR3 is TGTGCCAGCAGTTACTCGAAGAACACTGAAGCTTTCTTT.

The J gene is TRBJ2-7, the V gene TRBV5-4, with TRBD1 matching over 8 bases. CDR1 and CDR2 from the germline V gene are SGHNT and YYREEE (reference sequence). Losses at the gene ends were 0 bases for V and 2 bases for J; bases not matched to a gene: 4. This CDR3 is built from 15 residues. The CDR3 region has the DNA TGTGCCAGCAGCTTGGGAGGACAGGGACCCTACGAGCAGTACTTC. Residues: CASSLGGQGPYEQYF.

Remarks on this clonotype: It is likely a read error: a sequence one base away is far more abundant. The chain combines TRBV10-3 with TRBJ2-5; D is perhaps TRBD2 (5 bases). With 5 bases removed from V and 0 bases from J, the gap between germline ends came to 13 bases. The CDR3 sequence is 15 residues long. Germline loops: CDR1 ENHRY, CDR2 SYGVKD. The CDR3 DNA reads TGTGCCATCAGTCTTGGACTGGGGTACCAAGAGACCCAGTACTTC. Protein sequence: CAISLGLGYQETQYF.

The genes are TRBV11-2 and TRBJ2-1; 9 nucleotides agree with TRBD2. V dropped 0 bases and J dropped 3; count of bases not matched to a gene: 6. CDR3 length: 17 amino acids. Germline CDR1 SGHAT, CDR2 FQNNGV. The CDR3 nucleotides are TGTGCCAGCAGCTTAGAGGGTAGCGGGAGTAGCTACAATGAGCAGTTCTTC. As protein: CASSLEGSGSSYNEQFF.

Notes on this clonotype: This may be a read error, as it is one base from a much larger clone. The CDR3: CASSIVSRTVEAFF. DNA of the CDR3: TGTGCCAGTAGTATAGTTTCTAGGACAGTTGAAGCTTTCTTT. The chain couples TRBV19 to TRBJ1-1, with D possibly TRBD1 on 6 matching bases. The CDR3 covers 14 residues. The germline CDR1 and CDR2 sequences are LNHDA and SQIVND (reference sequence). Between the trimmed V and J ends, which lost 1 base and 7 bases, there was a span of 13 bases.

This clonotype was counted a few times. This sequence joins TRBV20-1 and TRBJ1-6; TRBD1 might be the D (5 bases). This CDR3 spans 14 amino acids. CDR1 is DFQATT, CDR2 SNEGSKA, per germline (reference sequence). The V gene lost 3 bases and the J gene lost 3 bases, with 9 bases spanning the gap. The CDR3 reads CSASAGGYNSPLHF. The DNA of the CDR3 is TGCAGTGCTAGTGCGGGGGGCTATAATTCACCCCTCCACTTT.

This clonotype is medium-sized. The chain has TRBV30 and TRBJ1-2; D gene ambiguous. The CDR3 totals 13 residues. Germline CDR1 is GTSNPN and CDR2 is SVGIG (reference sequence). V lost 0 bases and J lost 5, with 10 bases in between. DNA of the CDR3: TGTGCCTGGAGTGTCGGCGTAGGATATGGCTACACCTTC. It yields the protein CAWSVGVGYGYTF.

V and J are TRBV30 and TRBJ1-3; possible D gene TRBD1, 6 bases. Germline V CDR1 and CDR2: GTSNPN, SVGIG (reference sequence). Trimming removed 4 bases from V and 0 bases from J, with 19 bases in between. The CDR3 is 17 amino acids. CDR3 sequence reads: CAWKGRGRTYSGNTIYF. CDR3 in DNA: TGTGCCTGGAAGGGCAGGGGCAGGACTTACTCTGGAAACACCATATATTTT.

This clonotype was observed many times. V is TRBV6-6 and J is TRBJ1-1; 7 nucleotides match TRBD1. CDR3 size: 13 residues. Germline assignment: CDR1 MNHNY and CDR2 SVGAGI (reference sequence). Trimming at V came to 6 bases and at J to 5 bases, leaving 6 bases not matched to a gene. CDR3 amino acids: CASREQGRTEAFF. The CDR3 region has the DNA TGTGCCAGCAGGGAACAGGGGCGGACTGAAGCTTTCTTT.

This clonotype appeared many times. CDR3 loop: CSAQGLGPQETQYF. CDR3 DNA: TGCAGCGCCCAGGGTCTTGGACCTCAAGAGACCCAGTACTTC. The chain carries TRBV29-1 and TRBJ2-5, with D tentatively TRBD1 (5 bases). V shed 7 bases and J shed 2 bases, with 17 bases lying between them. Per the germline V gene, CDR1 is SQVTM and CDR2 is ANQGSEA. CDR3 size: 14 residues. The full variable domain, its missing parts supplied by reference TRBV29-1 and TRBJ2-5, is SAVISQKPSRDICQRGTSLTIQCQVDSQVTMMFWYRQQPGQSLTLIATANQGSEATYESGFVIDKFPISRPNLTFSTLTVSNMSPEDSSIYLCSAQGLGPQETQYFGPGTRLLVL.

In this sample, this clonotype turned up many times. The chain recombines TRBV28 with TRBJ1-6, with D unclear. CDR1 MDHEN and CDR2 SYDVKM come from the germline V gene. Trimming stripped 7 bases from V and 6 bases from J, with 10 bases between. The CDR3 runs 13 residues. The CDR3 DNA sequence: TGTGCCAGCATGGCAGACCTTAATTCACCCCTCCACTTT. Translation: CASMADLNSPLHF.

In its sample, this clonotype ranks as medium-sized. This chain links TRBV6-6 with TRBJ1-6; D is unclear. From germline, CDR1 is MNHNY and CDR2 SVGAGI (reference sequence). This CDR3 has 16 residues. V lost 7 bases to trimming and J lost 6 bases, with 19 bases between them. The CDR3 DNA reads as TGTGCCAGCACCTTATTCACAGAGAGGTTTAATTCACCCCTCCACTTT. Its protein is CASTLFTERFNSPLHF.

This clonotype was counted a few times. The gene calls are TRBV29-1 and TRBJ2-7, with D possibly being TRBD1 or TRBD2 (5 bases each). The V end lost 7 bases, the J end lost 2 bases, and 12 bases lay between the germline ends. The germline V gene has CDR1 SQVTM and CDR2 ANQGSEA. This CDR3 has 12 residues. The CDR3 is CSGGDGTYEQYF. The CDR3 coding sequence is TGCAGCGGTGGGGACGGGACCTACGAGCAGTACTTC.

This clonotype was detected ten times or more. J is TRBJ2-7 and V is TRBV5-6, with 9 bases that match TRBD2. This CDR3 spans 15 amino acids. Germline V CDR1 and CDR2: SGHDT, YYEEEE. Trimming at V came to 4 bases and at J to 3 bases, leaving 8 bases not matched to a gene. The CDR3 bases are TGTGCCAGCAGCCTACTTCAAGCGGGGGGCTACGAGCAGTACTTC. It translates to CASSLLQAGGYEQYF.